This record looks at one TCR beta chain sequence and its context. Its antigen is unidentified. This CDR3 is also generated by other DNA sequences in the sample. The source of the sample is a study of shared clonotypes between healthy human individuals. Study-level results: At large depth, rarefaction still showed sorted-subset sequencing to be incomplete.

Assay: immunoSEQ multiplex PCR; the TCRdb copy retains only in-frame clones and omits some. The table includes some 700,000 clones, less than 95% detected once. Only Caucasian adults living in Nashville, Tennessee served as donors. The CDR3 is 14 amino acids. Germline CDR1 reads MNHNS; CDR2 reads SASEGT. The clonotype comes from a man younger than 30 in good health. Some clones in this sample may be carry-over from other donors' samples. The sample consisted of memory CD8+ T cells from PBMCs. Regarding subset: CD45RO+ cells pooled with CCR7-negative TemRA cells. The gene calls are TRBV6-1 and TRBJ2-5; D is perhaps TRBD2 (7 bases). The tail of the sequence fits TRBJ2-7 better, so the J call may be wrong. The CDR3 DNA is TGTGCCAGCAGTCCTCGGGGGGCCTCCTACGAGCAGTACTTC. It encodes CASSPRGASYEQYF.